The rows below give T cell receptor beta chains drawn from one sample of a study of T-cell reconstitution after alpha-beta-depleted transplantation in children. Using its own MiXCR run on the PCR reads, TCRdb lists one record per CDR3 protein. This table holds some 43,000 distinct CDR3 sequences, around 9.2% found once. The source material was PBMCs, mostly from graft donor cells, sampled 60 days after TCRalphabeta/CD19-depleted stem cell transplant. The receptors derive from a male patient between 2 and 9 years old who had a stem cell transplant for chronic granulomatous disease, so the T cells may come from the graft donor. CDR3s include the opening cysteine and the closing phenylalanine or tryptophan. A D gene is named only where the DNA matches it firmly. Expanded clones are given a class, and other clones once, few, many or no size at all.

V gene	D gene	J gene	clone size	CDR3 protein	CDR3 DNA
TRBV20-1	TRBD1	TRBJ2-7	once	CSARDSRIGTGGPYEQYF	TGCAGTGCTAGAGATTCCCGAATAGGGACAGGGGGTCCCTACGAGCAGTACTTC
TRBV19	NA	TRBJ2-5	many	CASGRPEYGTQYF	TGTGCCAGTGGGCGTCCGGAATATGGGACCCAGTACTTC
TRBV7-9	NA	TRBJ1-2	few	CASSRAGLPGYGYTF	TGTGCCAGCAGCCGGGCGGGCTTACCCGGTTATGGCTACACCTTC
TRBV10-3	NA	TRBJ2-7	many	CAIKGVGYEQYF	TGTGCCATCAAGGGGGTCGGCTACGAGCAGTACTTC
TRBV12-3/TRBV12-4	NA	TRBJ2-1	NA	CASSLAGVRTEQFF	TGTGCCAGCAGTTTAGCGGGAGTGCGTACTGAGCAGTTCTTC
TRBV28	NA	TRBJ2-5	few	CASSVQGETQYF	TGTGCCAGCAGTGTACAGGGAGAGACCCAGTACTTC
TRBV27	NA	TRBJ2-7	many	CASSLTGKIYEQYF	TGTGCCAGCAGTTTAACAGGGAAGATCTACGAGCAGTACTTC
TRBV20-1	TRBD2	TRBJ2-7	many	CSAPLAGGTEQYF	TGCAGTGCTCCACTAGCGGGAGGGACCGAGCAGTACTTC
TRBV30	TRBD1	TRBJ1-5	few	CAWEPGQGFHSNQPQHF	TGTGCCTGGGAACCGGGACAGGGCTTCCATAGCAATCAGCCCCAGCATTTT
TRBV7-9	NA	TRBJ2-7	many	CASSTPQAAYEQYF	TGTGCCAGCAGCACACCCCAAGCAGCCTACGAGCAGTACTTC
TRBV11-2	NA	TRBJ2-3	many	CASSLEGPYLDTQYF	TGTGCCAGCAGCTTAGAGGGCCCCTACTTAGATACGCAGTATTTT
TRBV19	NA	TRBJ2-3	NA	CASSIPRGLTDTQYF	TGTGCCAGTAGTATTCCCCGGGGGCTCACAGATACGCAGTATTTT
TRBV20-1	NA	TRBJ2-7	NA	CSARDRVGGAPYEQYF	TGCAGTGCTAGAGATCGAGTGGGGGGAGCCCCCTACGAGCAGTACTTC
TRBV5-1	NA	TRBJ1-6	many	CASSSRDNSPLHF	TGCGCCAGCAGCTCCAGGGATAATTCACCCCTCCACTTT
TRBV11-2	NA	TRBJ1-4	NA	CASSLVPRVEKLFF	TGTGCCAGCAGCTTAGTCCCCCGGGTTGAAAAACTGTTTTTT
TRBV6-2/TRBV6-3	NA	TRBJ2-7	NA	CASSYSKIFRPTSFYEQYF	TGTGCCAGCAGTTACTCGAAGATTTTTCGGCCTACATCCTTCTACGAGCAGTACTTC
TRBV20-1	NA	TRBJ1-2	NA	CCASAQGRSVIGYGYTF	TGCTGTGCTAGTGCTCAGGGGAGGTCTGTAATTGGCTATGGCTACACCTTC
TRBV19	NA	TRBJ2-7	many	CASSSPRPSYEQYF	TGTGCCAGTAGTTCCCCTCGGCCTTCCTACGAGCAGTACTTC
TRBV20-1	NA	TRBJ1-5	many	CSAREANRAGQPQHF	TGCAGTGCTAGAGAGGCGAACAGGGCGGGTCAGCCCCAGCATTTT
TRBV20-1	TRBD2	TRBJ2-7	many	CSARDRAGGIFHYEQYF	TGCAGTGCTAGAGATCGGGCGGGAGGGATTTTCCACTACGAGCAGTACTTC